This T cell receptor (beta chain) is from a study of cytomegalovirus exposure and HLA in healthy donors (TCRdb year 2017). Study-level background: According to an earlier analysis of a few hundred of the donors, about 179 million T cells yielded over 100 million unique TCR beta sequences and 276 Gb of sequence data. The later analysis used no new phenotypic data to find candidate immune exposures, relying instead on TCR beta sequences and their occurrence across donors. An early release covering some 640 HLA-typed donors comprised roughly 300 gigabases of sequencing data and approximately 85 million unique TCR sequences. Roughly 5 DR-DQ haplotypes were handled as single units for association and clustering, since linkage in the cohort was strong. A later genetic analysis took genome-wide SNP genotypes for about three fifths of the roughly 670 donors and used that subset as a discovery cohort. In addition to the first cohort of 650 to 800 subjects, a separate validation cohort of 100 to 150 different subjects was used. Among the roughly 380 genotyped donors, around 81% belonged to the genetic ancestry cluster associated with self-reported Caucasian donors. Donor age, sex, ethnicity and CMV serostatus were compiled together with the repertoire data. Every discovery cohort repertoire had been produced on one sequencing platform. To decide whether each TCR beta V gene segment behaved as functional or pseudogenic, an earlier analysis of several hundred of the donors relied on high-throughput TCR beta sequencing. A later analysis re-analyzed previously published TCR beta repertoires from roughly 600 donors and added high-resolution HLA genotyping to study TCR occurrence patterns. The study aimed to test whether signatures of past pathogen exposure could be identified by cataloging public T cell receptors. Across 398 genotyped donors of the cohort, an average of roughly 200,000 unique TCR beta nucleotide sequences per donor were sequenced, and approximately 17% of those sequences were non-productive. HLA typing included class I and class II loci at four-digit resolution. High-throughput TCR immunosequencing, statistical association of individual TCRs with disease status, and machine learning were combined to predict cytomegalovirus infection status. Typing coverage differed by locus: A, B, C, DRB1 and DQB1 were typed in roughly 620-630 donors, DQA1 in 522, DPA1 in 600 to 610, and DPB1 in around 490. The T cell repertoires of several hundred subjects were profiled by immunosequencing and related to cytomegalovirus serostatus. General study outcomes and caveats: According to a later analysis, TCR association rates differed among HLA loci, with DRB1 alleles showing the most associated TCRs and HLA-C alleles showing the fewest. Correlated functional status among segregating V segments might reflect linkage disequilibrium, but an unknown experimental factor could not be ruled out. An association between a missense DCLRE1C variant and V-gene and J-gene trimming of TCR beta chains was found in a later genetic analysis and replicated in an independent cohort. Only TCR beta chains were sequenced in this cohort, and the absence of alpha or paired-chain data limited detectable features. Specific HLA alleles were associated with over 15,000 TCR beta sequences at a false discovery rate of 0.05 in a later analysis. Broadly in line with IMGT annotations, most TCR beta V segments showed up in productive rearrangements about 90% or about 30% of the time in an earlier analysis of approximately 600 of the donors. For the cohort, immune exposure information was limited to CMV serostatus. Fewer than 20 rarely observed V segments, including chromosome 9 orphons, were excluded from the earlier analysis of approximately 600 of the donors because counts were too low. Presence/absence analyses assumed roughly uniform sequencing depth across donors, an assumption that may not hold. A further reported finding was that TCR beta sequences accurately predicted the HLA-A and HLA-B alleles for most subjects in the first cohort. According to a later genetic analysis, donors in an Asian-associated ancestry cluster had fewer N-insertions in productive TCRs than the approximately 630-donor mean. The authors suggested that the approach could potentially be generalized to other disease states and immunological phenotypes. Cytomegalovirus status was reported to be diagnosed by the classifier with high specificity and sensitivity in both the original and validation cohorts. In a later analysis, HLA-associated TCR beta chains were found to be more clonally expanded and to have lower generation probabilities than equally common non-associated chains. In vitro tests confirmed that a few of the cytomegalovirus-associated TCR beta chains recognize cytomegalovirus antigens. Because HLA typing was missing for some donors at each locus, association tests included only the typed subset. A cluster of highly shared sequence variants was judged likely to be a technical artifact of the sequencing pipeline. Most CMV-associated TCR beta chains appeared to be HLA-restricted in a later analysis, and the HLA associations seemed to be driven largely by CMV exposure. Because the 87-base-pair reads could not distinguish some IMGT-functional V segments, including TRBV6-2 and TRBV6-3, those segments were excluded. In a later analysis, several top co-occurrence clusters were reported to appear linked to parvovirus B19, influenza, CMV and Epstein-Barr virus. Most TCR sequences were seen in very few donors, while some public TCRs were found in many individuals. Strong co-occurrence of HLA alleles, especially DR and DQ, made assigning TCR associations to individual alleles difficult. In the study, roughly 160 TCR beta chains were listed as associated with cytomegalovirus.

To prepare the library, the immunoSEQ multiplex PCR assay was applied. The multiplex PCR relied on a mix of 60 forward primers for TCR Vbeta segments and 13 reverse primers for TCR Jbeta segments. A multiplex PCR assay on genomic DNA amplified the CDR3 region of rearranged TCR beta genes. On the Illumina HiSeq System, the amplified TCR beta libraries were sequenced as 87-base-pair reads. As for the original processing: A later analysis tallied 75 million to 95 million unique TCR beta chains across the 666 repertoires, and approximately 9.9 million of those chains were shared by two or more donors. A nearest-neighbor algorithm error-corrected the raw reads and collapsed the reads into unique sequences, merging closely related sequences to remove PCR and sequencing errors. Alignment of CDR3 sequences to IMGT reference sequences was used to assign V, D and J gene segments. For a sequence to be retained, at least a six-nucleotide match to both a V gene segment and a J gene segment was required. A rearrangement counted as productive if the CDR3 had no stop codons and remained in frame with V and J, and every other rearrangement counted as non-productive. Following IMGT convention, CDR3 was defined as the stretch from the second conserved V-encoded cysteine up to the conserved J-encoded phenylalanine. The earlier analysis of 450 to 750 of the donors excluded any sequence lacking an unambiguous match to a single V gene segment. In an earlier analysis of a few hundred of the donors, V segments were called functional above 56.7% productive rearrangements and were called segregating when the between-donor standard deviation exceeded 5%. A statistical classification framework was developed to diagnose cytomegalovirus status using the catalog of TCR beta chain sequences. In a later analysis, V and J genes were assigned by comparing TCR nucleotide sequences against IMGT/GENE-DB human TR gene sequences. In a later analysis, CDR3 sequences and most-parsimonious VDJ recombination scenarios were assigned using the TCRdist pipeline. A later analysis defined each TCR beta chain by its CDR3 amino acid sequence plus V-gene family, and excluded reads lacking a unique V-gene family. As a way to deal with suspected cross-contamination and a sequencing artifact, a later analysis dropped roughly 620 nucleotide sequences that were highly shared and had low generation probability. In a later analysis, a clonal expansion index for each public chain was calculated from normalized within-repertoire ranks of inferred template counts. Generation probabilities in a later analysis came from a VDJ recombination model fitted to out-of-frame rearrangements, and those results were checked against IGoR. Hypergeometric tests were used in a later analysis to score TCR-TCR, TCR-HLA and TCR-CMV co-occurrence, with a repertoire-size bias correction applied to the TCR pairs. False discovery rates were estimated in a later analysis by permuting HLA or CMV assignments 20 times. In a later analysis, co-occurring TCRs were grouped using DBSCAN, and TCRdist sequence similarity was added for clustering within HLA-allele-positive subsets. Repertoires with fewer than 30,000 or more than 120,000 public chains, plus five repertoires with anomalous nucleotide sharing, were excluded from co-occurrence clustering. Not all clones reach the TCRdb copy of this immuneACCESS table, which keeps in-frame sequences only. Checked studies attribute under half of the gap to unresolved V genes and leave the rest unexplained. The V and J calls and the clone size are those of that table, but D and trimming were determined from the DNA. The sample table holds around 190,000 clones, of which roughly 75% were seen once. About 5% of the sample is in the top ten clones.

A note on this clone: What antigen it recognizes has not been identified. One base away there is no much larger clone; base qualities are not given.

CDR1 and CDR2 are read off the germline V gene as MNHNS and SASEGT. The CDR3 measures 15 amino acids from cysteine to phenylalanine. Of the read, only the CDR3 DNA is kept; its 45 bases are in frame from base 1. V trim: 4 bases; J trim: 5 bases; unmatched bases: 6. The cohort consisted of 600 to 700 healthy bone marrow donors. At the time of sampling, every cohort member was nominally healthy, though immune exposures that went unrecorded were likely present. The donor was CMV seropositive and belonged to the group of about 290 seropositive cohort members. A peripheral blood sample was provided by each donor, and peripheral blood mononuclear cells were used for TCR beta sequencing. Genomic DNA was extracted from the blood cell samples with the Qiagen DNeasy Blood Extraction Kit.

The rearranged segments are TRBV6-1 and TRBJ2-3; TRBD1 matches 10 bases in the middle. The sequencing input was PBMCs. The sequence was collected from a man aged 30 to 45 in good health and CMV-seropositive. The sequenced DNA: TGTGCCAGCAGTGCCGGACAGGGGGGGTTAGATACGCAGTATTTT. Its protein is CASSAGQGGLDTQYF.